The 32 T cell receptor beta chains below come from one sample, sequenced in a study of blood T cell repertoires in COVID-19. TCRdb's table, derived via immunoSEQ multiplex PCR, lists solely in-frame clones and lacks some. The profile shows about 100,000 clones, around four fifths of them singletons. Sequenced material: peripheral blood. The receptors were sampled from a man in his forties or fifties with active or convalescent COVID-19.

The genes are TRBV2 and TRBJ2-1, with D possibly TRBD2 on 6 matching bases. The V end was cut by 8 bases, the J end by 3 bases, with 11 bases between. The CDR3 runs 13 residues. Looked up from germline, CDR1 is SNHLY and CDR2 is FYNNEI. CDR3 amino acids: CASSRLVYNEQFF. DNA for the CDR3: TGTGCCAGCTCGAGACTAGTCTACAATGAGCAGTTCTTC.

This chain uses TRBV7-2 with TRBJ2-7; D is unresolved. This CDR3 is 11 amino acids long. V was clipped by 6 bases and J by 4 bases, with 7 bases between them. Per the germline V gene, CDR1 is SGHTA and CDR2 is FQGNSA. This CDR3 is CASRQEYEQYF. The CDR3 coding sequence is TGTGCCAGCAGGCAAGAGTACGAGCAGTACTTC.

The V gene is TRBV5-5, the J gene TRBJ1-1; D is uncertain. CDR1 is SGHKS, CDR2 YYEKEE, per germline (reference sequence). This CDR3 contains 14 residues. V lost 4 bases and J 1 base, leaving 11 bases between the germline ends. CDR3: CASSLVTPNTEAFF. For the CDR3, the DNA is TGTGCCAGCAGCCTCGTTACACCGAACACTGAAGCTTTCTTT.

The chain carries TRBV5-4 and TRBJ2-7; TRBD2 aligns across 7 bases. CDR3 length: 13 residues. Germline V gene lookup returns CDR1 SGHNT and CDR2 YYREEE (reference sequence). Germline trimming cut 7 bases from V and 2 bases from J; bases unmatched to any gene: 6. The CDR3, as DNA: TGTGCCAGCCGAACTAGCGACACCTACGAGCAGTACTTC. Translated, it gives CASRTSDTYEQYF. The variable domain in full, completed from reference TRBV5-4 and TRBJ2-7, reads ETGVTQSPTHLIKTRGQQVTLRCSSQSGHNTVSWYQQALGQGPQFIFQYYREEENGRGNFPPRFSGLQFPNYSSELNVNALELDDSALYLCASRTSDTYEQYFGPGTRLTVT.

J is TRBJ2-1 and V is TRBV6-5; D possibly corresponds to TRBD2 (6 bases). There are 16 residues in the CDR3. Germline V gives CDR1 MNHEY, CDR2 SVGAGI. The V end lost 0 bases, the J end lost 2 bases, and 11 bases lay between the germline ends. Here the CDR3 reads CASSYSSSGTYNEQFF. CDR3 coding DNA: TGTGCCAGCAGTTACTCGAGTAGCGGCACCTACAATGAGCAGTTCTTC.

The CDR3 reads CATSREWHHEQYF. In DNA, the CDR3 is TGTGCCACCAGCAGAGAATGGCACCACGAGCAGTACTTC. The chain links TRBV15 to TRBJ2-7; D gene ambiguous. Trimming took off 0 bases at V and 5 bases at J, with 8 bases between the two ends. Looked up from germline, CDR1 is LNHNV and CDR2 is YYDKDF (reference sequence). There are 13 residues in the CDR3.

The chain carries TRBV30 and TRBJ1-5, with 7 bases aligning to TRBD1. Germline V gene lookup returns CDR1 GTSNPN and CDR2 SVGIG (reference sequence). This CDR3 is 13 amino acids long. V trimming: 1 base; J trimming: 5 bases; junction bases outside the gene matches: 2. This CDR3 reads CAWSGQGHQPQHF. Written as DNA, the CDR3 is TGTGCCTGGAGTGGACAGGGTCATCAGCCCCAGCATTTT.

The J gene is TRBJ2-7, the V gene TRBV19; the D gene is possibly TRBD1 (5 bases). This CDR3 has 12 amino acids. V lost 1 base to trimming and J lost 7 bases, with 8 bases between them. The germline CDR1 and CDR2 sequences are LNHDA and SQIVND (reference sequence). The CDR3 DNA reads TGTGCCAGTAGTATAGCGGACATGGAGCAGTACTTC. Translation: CASSIADMEQYF.

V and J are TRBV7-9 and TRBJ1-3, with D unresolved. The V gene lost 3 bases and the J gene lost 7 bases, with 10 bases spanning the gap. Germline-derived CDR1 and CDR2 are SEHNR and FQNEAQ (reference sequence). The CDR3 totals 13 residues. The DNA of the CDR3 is TGTGCCAGCAGCTTTTCCGAACTCAACACCATATATTTT. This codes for CASSFSELNTIYF.

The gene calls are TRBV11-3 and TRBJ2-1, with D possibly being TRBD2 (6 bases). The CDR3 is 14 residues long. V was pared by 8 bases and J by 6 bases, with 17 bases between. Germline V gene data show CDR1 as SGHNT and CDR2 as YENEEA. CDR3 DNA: TGTGCCAGCGAGGAGGCTAGCGTCCTCAATGAGCAGTTCTTC. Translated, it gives CASEEASVLNEQFF.

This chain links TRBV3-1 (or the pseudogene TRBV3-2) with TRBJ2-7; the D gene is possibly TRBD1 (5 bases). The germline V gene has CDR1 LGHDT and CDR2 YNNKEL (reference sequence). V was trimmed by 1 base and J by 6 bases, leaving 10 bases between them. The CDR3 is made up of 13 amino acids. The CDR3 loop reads CASSQGDRGEQYF. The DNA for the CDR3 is TGTGCCAGCAGCCAAGGGGATAGGGGCGAGCAGTACTTC.

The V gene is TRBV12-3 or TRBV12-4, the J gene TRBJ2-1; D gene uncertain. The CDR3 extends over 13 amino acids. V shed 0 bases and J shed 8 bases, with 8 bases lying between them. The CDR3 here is CASSLARLDEQFF. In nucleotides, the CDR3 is TGTGCCAGCAGTTTAGCGCGGTTGGATGAGCAGTTCTTC.

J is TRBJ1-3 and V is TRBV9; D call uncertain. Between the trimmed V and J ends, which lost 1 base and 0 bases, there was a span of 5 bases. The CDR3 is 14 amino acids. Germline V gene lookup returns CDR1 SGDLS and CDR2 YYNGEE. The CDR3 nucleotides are TGTGCCAGCAGCGTACACTCCTCTGGAAACACCATATATTTT. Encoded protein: CASSVHSSGNTIYF.

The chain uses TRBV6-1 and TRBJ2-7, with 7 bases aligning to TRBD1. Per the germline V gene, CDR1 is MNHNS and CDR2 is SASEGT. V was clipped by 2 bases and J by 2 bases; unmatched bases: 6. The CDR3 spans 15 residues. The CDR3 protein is CASSEPRDSPYEQYF. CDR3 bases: TGTGCCAGCAGTGAACCCCGGGACAGTCCCTACGAGCAGTACTTC.

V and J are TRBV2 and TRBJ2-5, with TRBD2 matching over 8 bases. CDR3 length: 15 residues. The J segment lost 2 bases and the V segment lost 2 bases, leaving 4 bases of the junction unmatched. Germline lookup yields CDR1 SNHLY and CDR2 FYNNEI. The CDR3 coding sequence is TGTGCCAGCAGTGAACTACTAGCGGTTCAAGAGACCCAGTACTTC. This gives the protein CASSELLAVQETQYF.

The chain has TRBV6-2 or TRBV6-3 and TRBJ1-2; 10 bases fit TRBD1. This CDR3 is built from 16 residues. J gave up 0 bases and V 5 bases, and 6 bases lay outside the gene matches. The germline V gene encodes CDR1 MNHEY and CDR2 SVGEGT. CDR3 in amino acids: CASSTMGQGSNYGYTF. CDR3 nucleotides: TGTGCCAGCAGTACTATGGGACAGGGGTCTAACTATGGCTACACCTTC.

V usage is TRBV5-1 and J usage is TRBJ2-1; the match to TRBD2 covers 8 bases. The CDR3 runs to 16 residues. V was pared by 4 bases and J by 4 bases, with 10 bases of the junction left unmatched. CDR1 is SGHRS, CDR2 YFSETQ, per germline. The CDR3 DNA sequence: TGCGCCAGCAGCCTCGGTCGTCTAGCGGGTTACAATGAGCAGTTCTTC. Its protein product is CASSLGRLAGYNEQFF. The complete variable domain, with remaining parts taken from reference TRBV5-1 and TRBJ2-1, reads KAGVTQTPRYLIKTRGQQVTLSCSPISGHRSVSWYQQTPGQGLQFLFEYFSETQRNKGNFPGRFSGRQFSNSRSEMNVSTLELGDSALYLCASSLGRLAGYNEQFFGPGTRLTVL.

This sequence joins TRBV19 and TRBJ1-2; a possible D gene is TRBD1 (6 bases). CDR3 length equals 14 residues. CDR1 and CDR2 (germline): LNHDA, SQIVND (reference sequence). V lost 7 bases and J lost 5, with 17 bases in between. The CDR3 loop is CASTGWGRSYGYTF. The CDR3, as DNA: TGTGCCAGTACGGGATGGGGGCGGAGTTATGGCTACACCTTC. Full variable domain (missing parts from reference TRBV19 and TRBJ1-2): DGGITQSPKYLFRKEGQNVTLSCEQNLNHDAMYWYRQDPGQGLRLIYYSQIVNDFQKGDIAEGYSVSREKKESFPLTVTSAQKNPTAFYLCASTGWGRSYGYTFGSGTRLTVV.

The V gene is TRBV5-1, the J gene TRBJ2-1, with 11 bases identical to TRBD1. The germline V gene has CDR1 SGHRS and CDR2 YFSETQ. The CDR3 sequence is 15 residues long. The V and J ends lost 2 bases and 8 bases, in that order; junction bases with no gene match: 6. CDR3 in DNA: TGCGCCAGCAGCTTAGGGGACAGGGGGACCGATGAGCAGTTCTTC. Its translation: CASSLGDRGTDEQFF. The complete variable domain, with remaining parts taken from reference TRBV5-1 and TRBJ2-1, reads KAGVTQTPRYLIKTRGQQVTLSCSPISGHRSVSWYQQTPGQGLQFLFEYFSETQRNKGNFPGRFSGRQFSNSRSEMNVSTLELGDSALYLCASSLGDRGTDEQFFGPGTRLTVL.

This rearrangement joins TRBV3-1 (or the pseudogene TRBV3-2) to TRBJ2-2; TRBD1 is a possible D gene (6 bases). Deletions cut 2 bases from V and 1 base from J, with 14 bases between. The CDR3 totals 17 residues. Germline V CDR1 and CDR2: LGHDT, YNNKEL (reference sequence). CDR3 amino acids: CASSQPRGSLNTGELFF. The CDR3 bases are TGTGCCAGCAGCCAACCCAGGGGATCCTTGAACACCGGGGAGCTGTTTTTT.

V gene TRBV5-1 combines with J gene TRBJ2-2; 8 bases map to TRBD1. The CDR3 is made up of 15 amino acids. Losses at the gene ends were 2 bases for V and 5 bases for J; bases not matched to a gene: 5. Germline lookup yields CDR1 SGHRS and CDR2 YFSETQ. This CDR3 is CASSFGQGRTGELFF. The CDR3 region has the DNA TGCGCCAGCAGCTTCGGACAGGGCAGGACCGGGGAGCTGTTTTTT.

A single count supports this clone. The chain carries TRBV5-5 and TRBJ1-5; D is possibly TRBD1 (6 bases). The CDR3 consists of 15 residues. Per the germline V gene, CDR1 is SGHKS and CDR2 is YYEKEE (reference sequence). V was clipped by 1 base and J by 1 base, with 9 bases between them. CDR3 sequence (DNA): TGTGCCAGCAGCTTGTGGGGGCAGAGCAATCAGCCCCAGCATTTT. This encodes CASSLWGQSNQPQHF. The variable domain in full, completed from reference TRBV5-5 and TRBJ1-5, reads DAGVTQSPTHLIKTRGQQVTLRCSPISGHKSVSWYQQVLGQGPQFIFQYYEKEERGRGNFPDRFSARQFPNYSSELNVNALLLGDSALYLCASSLWGQSNQPQHFGDGTRLSIL.

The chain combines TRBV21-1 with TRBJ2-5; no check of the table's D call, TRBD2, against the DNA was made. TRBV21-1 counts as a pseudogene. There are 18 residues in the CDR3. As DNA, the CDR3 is TGTGCCAGCAGCAAAGGTGGACTAGCGGGAGGGCCCGGGGAGACCCAGTACTTC. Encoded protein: CASSKGGLAGGPGETQYF.

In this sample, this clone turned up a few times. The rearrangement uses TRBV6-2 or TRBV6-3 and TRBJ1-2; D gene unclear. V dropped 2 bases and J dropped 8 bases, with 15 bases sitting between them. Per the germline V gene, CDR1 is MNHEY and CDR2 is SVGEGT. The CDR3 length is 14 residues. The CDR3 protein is CASSYREAQGGYTF. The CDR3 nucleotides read TGTGCCAGCAGTTACCGGGAAGCCCAAGGGGGCTACACCTTC.

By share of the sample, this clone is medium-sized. The CDR3 nucleotides are TGTGCCAGCAGGATGGGACTAGCGGGTGACGAGCAGTACTTC. This gives the protein CASRMGLAGDEQYF. This chain links TRBV5-8 with TRBJ2-7; TRBD2 matches at 12 bases. This CDR3 is built from 14 residues. Per the germline V gene, CDR1 is SGHTS and CDR2 is YDEGEE. V lost 5 bases to trimming and J lost 5 bases; unmatched junction nucleotides: 5.

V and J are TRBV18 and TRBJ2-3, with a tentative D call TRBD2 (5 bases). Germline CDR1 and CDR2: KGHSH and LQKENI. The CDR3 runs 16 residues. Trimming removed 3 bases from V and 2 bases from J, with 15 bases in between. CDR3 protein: CASSPLRGSPTDTQYF. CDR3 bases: TGTGCCAGCTCACCTTTACGGGGTTCCCCCACAGATACGCAGTATTTT.

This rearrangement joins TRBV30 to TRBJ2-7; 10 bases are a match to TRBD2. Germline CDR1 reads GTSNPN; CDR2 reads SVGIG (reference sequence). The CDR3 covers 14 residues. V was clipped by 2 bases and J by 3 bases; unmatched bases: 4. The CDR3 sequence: CAWSLAGGHYEQYF. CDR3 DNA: TGTGCCTGGAGTTTAGCGGGAGGACACTACGAGCAGTACTTC. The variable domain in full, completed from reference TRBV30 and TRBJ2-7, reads SQTIHQWPATLVQPVGSPLSLECTVEGTSNPNLYWYRQAAGRGLQLLFYSVGIGQISSEVPQNLSASRPQDRQFILSSKKLLLSDSGFYLCAWSLAGGHYEQYFGPGTRLTVT.

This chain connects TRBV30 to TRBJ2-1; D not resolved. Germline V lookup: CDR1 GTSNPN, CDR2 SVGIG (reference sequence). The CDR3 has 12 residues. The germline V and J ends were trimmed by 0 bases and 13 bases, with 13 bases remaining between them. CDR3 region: CAWSVGGPSQFF. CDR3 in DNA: TGTGCCTGGAGTGTAGGCGGCCCTTCACAGTTCTTC.

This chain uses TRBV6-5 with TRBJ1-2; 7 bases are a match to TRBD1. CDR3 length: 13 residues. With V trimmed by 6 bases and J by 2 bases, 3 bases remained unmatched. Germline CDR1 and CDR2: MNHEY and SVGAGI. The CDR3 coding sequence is TGTGCCAGCAGCGGCAGGGGGAACTATGGCTACACCTTC. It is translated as CASSGRGNYGYTF.

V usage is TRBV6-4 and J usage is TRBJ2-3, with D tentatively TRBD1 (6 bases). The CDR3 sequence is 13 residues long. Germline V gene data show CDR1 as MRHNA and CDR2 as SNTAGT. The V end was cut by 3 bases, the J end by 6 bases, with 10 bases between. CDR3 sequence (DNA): TGTGCCAGCAGTGAACAGGGTCGGGATACGCAGTATTTT. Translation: CASSEQGRDTQYF.

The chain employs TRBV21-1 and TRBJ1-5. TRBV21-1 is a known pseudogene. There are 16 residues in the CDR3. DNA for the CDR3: TGTGCCAGCAGCACTCGGAGGGGTGGGAACAATCAGCCCCAGCATTTT. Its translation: CASSTRRGGNNQPQHF.

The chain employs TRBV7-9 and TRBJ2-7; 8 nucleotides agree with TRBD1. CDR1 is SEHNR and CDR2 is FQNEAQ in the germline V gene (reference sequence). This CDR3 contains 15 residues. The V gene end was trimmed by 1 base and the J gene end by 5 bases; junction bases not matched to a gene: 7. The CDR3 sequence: CASSLGGTGFDEQYF. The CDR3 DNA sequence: TGTGCCAGCAGCTTAGGGGGGACAGGATTCGACGAGCAGTACTTC.